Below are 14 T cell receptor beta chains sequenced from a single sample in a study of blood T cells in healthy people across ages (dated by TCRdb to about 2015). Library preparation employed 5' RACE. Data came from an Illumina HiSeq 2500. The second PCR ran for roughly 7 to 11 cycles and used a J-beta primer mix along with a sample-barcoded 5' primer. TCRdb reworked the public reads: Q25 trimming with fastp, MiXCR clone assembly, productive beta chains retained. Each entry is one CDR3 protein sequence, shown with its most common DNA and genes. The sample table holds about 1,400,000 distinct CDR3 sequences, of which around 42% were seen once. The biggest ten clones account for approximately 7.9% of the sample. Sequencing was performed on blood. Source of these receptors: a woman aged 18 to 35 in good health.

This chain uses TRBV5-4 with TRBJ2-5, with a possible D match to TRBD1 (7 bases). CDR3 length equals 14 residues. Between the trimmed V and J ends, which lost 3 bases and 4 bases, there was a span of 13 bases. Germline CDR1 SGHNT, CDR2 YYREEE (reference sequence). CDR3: CASSYPGGRETQYF. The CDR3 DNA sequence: TGTGCCAGCAGCTACCCAGGGGGGAGAGAGACCCAGTACTTC.

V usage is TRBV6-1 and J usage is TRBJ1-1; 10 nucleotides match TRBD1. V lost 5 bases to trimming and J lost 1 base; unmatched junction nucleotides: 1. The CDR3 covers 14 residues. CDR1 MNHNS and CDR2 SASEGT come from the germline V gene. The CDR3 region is CASSWDRGNTEAFF. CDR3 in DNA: TGTGCCAGCAGTTGGGACAGGGGGAACACTGAAGCTTTCTTT.

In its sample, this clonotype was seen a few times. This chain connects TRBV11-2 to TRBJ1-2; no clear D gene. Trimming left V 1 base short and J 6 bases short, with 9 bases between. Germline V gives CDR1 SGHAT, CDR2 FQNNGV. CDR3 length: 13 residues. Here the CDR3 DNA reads TGTGCCAGCAGCTTAGTCCAGACAAATGGCTACACCTTC. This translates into CASSLVQTNGYTF.

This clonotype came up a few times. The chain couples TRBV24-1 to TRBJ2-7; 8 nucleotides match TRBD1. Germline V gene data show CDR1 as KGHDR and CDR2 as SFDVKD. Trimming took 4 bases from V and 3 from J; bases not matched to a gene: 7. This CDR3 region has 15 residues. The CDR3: CATSDPAGQGYEQYF. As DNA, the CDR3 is TGTGCCACCAGTGACCCTGCCGGACAGGGCTACGAGCAGTACTTC.

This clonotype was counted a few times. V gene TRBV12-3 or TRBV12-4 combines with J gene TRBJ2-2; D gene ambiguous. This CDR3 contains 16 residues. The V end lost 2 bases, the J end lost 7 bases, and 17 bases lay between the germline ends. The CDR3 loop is CASSLSYRQPRGELFF. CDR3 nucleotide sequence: TGTGCCAGCAGTTTATCCTATAGGCAACCGCGCGGGGAGCTGTTTTTT.

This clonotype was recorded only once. The CDR3 loop reads CATGKAPGPRTDTQYF. Written as DNA, the CDR3 is TGTGCCACCGGGAAAGCTCCCGGGCCTCGCACAGATACGCAGTATTTT. The chain employs TRBV15 and TRBJ2-3; D is undetermined. Germline loops: CDR1 LNHNV, CDR2 YYDKDF (reference sequence). This CDR3 has 16 amino acids. V gave up 8 bases and J gave up 1 base, with 19 bases separating them.

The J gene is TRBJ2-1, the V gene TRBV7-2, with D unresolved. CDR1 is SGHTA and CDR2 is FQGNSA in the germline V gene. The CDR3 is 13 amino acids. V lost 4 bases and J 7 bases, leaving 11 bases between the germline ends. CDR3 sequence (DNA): TGTGCCAGCAGCTCGGTACTAAGTAATGAGCAGTTCTTC. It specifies CASSSVLSNEQFF.

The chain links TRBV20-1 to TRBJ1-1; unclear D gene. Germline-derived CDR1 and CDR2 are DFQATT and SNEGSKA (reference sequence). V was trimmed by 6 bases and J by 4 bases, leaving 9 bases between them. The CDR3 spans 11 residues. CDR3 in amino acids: CSALIGTEAFF. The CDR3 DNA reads TGCAGTGCCCTTATAGGCACTGAAGCTTTCTTT.

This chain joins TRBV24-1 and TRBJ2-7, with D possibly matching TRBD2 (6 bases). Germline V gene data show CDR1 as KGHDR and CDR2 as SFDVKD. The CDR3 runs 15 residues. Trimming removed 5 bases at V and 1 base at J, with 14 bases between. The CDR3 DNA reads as TGTGCCACCAGTGGCGGGACTCTCAGTTCCTACGAGCAGTACTTC. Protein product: CATSGGTLSSYEQYF.

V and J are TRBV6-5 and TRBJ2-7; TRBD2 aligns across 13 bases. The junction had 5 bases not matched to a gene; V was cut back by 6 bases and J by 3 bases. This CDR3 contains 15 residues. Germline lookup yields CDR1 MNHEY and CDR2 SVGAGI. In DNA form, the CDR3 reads TGTGCCAGCAGAACCACTAGCGGGGGGGACTACGAGCAGTACTTC. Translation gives CASRTTSGGDYEQYF.

This chain's CDR3 is CASSSGGTLAYEQYF. CDR3 sequence (DNA): TGTGCCAGCAGCTCTGGGGGGACTCTAGCCTACGAGCAGTACTTC. The chain recombines TRBV7-6 with TRBJ2-7; weak D call: TRBD2 (6 bases). The CDR3 sequence is 15 residues long. Looked up from germline, CDR1 is SGHVS and CDR2 is FNYEAQ. V was pared by 4 bases and J by 2 bases, with 15 bases between.

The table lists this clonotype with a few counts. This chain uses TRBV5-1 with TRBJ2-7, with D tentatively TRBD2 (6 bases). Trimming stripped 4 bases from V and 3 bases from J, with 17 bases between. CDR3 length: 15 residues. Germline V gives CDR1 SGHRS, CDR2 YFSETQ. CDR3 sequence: CASSHGTVRNYEQYF. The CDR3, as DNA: TGCGCCAGCAGCCATGGGACTGTCCGAAACTACGAGCAGTACTTC.

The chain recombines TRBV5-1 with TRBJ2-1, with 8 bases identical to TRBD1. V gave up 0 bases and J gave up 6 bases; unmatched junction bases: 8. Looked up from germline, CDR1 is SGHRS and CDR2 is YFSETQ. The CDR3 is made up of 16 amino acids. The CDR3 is CASSLVATGDINEQFF. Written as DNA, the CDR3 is TGCGCCAGCAGCTTGGTCGCGACAGGGGACATCAATGAGCAGTTCTTC.

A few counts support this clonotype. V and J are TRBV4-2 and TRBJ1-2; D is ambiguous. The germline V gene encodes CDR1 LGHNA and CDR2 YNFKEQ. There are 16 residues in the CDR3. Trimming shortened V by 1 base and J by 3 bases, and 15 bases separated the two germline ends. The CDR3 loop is CASSQGSPGSHYGYTF. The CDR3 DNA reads TGTGCCAGCAGCCAAGGGTCACCAGGTAGTCACTATGGCTACACCTTC.